This T cell receptor (beta chain) comes out of a study of T cells in Graves' hyperthyroidism and ophthalmopathy. The V and J ends lost 7 bases and 4 bases, in that order; junction bases with no gene match: 7. The CDR3 consists of 13 residues. Germline CDR1 reads DFQATT; CDR2 reads SNEGSKA (reference sequence). There were TCR beta CDR3 regions amplified from RNA transcripts. During a first-round RT-PCR of the TCR CDR3, the HTBI primer set was used. TCRdb independently ran MiXCR on the multiplex PCR reads; one entry per CDR3 protein. This sample yields nearly 600,000 distinct CDR3 sequences, of which 12% to 15% are seen a single time; approximately 6.4% belongs to the top ten.

Material: blood. The chain employs TRBV20-1 and TRBJ1-5; 7 bases match TRBD1. This TCR came from a woman younger than 30 with Graves' ophthalmopathy. CDR3 sequence reads: CSGRQGINQPQHF. The CDR3, as DNA: TGCAGTGGGAGACAGGGTATTAATCAGCCCCAGCATTTT.